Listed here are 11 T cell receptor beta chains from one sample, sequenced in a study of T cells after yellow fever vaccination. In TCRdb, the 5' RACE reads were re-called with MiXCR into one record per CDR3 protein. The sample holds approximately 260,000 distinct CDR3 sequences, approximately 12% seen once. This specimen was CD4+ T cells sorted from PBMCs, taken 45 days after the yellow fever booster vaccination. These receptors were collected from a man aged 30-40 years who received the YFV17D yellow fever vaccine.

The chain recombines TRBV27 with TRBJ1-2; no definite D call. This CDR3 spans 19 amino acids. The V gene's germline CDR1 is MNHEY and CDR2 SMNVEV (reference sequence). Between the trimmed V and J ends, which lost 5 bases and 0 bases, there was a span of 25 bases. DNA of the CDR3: TGTGCCAGCAGTGGGTCAGGTGCACAACCCTACCGTACTAACTATGGCTACACCTTC. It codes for CASSGSGAQPYRTNYGYTF.

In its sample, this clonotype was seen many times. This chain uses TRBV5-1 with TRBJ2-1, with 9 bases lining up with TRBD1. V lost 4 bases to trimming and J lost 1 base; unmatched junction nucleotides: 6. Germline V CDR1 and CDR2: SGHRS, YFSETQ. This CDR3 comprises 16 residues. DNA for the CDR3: TGCGCCAGCAGCATGGGACAGGGAGGTTCCTACAATGAGCAGTTCTTC. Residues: CASSMGQGGSYNEQFF.

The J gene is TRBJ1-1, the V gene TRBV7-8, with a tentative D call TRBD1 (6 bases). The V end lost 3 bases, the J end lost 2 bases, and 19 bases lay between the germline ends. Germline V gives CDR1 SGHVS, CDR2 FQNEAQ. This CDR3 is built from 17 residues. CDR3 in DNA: TGTGCCAGCAGCTTCGGGTGGTTACAGGGAGGAAACACTGAAGCTTTCTTT. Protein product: CASSFGWLQGGNTEAFF.

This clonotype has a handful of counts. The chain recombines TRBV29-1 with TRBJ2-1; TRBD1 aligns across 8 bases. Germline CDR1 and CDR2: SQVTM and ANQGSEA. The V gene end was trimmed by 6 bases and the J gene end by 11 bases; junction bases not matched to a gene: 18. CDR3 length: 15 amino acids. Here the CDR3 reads CSVRSGQGAVGQQFF. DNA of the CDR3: TGCAGCGTACGCTCCGGGCAGGGGGCGGTTGGCCAGCAGTTCTTC.

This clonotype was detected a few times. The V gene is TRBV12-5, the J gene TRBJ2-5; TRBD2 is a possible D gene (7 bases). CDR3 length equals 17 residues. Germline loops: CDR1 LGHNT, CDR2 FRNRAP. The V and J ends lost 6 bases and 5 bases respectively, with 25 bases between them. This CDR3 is CASGLGQRGGGRETQYF. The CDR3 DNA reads TGTGCTAGTGGACTGGGCCAGCGGGGAGGGGGTAGGGAGACCCAGTACTTC.

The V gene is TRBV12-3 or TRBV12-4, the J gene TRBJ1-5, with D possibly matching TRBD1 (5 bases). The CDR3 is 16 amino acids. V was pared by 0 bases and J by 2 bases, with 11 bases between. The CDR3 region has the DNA TGTGCCAGCAGTTTAGCGGGGGGTGTTGGCAATCAGCCCCAGCATTTT. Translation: CASSLAGGVGNQPQHF.

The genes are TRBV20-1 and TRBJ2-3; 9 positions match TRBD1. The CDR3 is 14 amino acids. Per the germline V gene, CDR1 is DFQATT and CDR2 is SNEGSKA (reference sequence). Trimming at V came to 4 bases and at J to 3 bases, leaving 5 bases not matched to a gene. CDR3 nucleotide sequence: TGCAGTGCTATGACACAGGGGGCGACAGATACGCAGTATTTT. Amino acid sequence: CSAMTQGATDTQYF.

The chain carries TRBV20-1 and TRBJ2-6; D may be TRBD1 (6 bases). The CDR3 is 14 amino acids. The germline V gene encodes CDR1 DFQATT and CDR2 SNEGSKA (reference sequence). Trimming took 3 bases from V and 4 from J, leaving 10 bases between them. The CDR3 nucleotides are TGCAGTGCTAGTTCAGGGGACGGGGCCAACGTCCTGACTTTC. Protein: CSASSGDGANVLTF.

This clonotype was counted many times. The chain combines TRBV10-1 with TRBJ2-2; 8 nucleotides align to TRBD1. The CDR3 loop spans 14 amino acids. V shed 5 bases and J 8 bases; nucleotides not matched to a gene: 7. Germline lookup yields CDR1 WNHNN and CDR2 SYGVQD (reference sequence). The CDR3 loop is CASSRSRGPGELFF. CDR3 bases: TGCGCCAGCAGTAGGTCCAGGGGGCCTGGGGAGCTGTTTTTT.

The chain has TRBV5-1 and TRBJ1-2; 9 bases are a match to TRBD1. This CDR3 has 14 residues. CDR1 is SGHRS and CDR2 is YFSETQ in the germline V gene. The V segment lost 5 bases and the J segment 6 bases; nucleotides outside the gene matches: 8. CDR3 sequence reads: CASRPIQGADGYTF. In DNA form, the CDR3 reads TGCGCCAGCAGACCAATACAGGGGGCAGATGGCTACACCTTC. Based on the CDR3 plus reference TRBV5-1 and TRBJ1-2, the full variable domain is KAGVTQTPRYLIKTRGQQVTLSCSPISGHRSVSWYQQTPGQGLQFLFEYFSETQRNKGNFPGRFSGRQFSNSRSEMNVSTLELGDSALYLCASRPIQGADGYTFGSGTRLTVV.

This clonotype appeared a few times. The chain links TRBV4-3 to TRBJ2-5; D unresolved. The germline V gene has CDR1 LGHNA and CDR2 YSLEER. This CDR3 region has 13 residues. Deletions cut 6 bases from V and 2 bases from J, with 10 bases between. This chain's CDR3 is CASSSRLQETQYF. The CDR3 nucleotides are TGCGCCAGCAGTTCCAGATTACAAGAGACCCAGTACTTC.